This T cell receptor (beta chain) was identified in a study of cytomegalovirus exposure and HLA in healthy donors. Whole-study context: Assignment to the Caucasian-associated ancestry cluster applied to around 82% of the roughly 410 genotyped donors.

This clone was found a few times. The antigen remains unidentified. Study-wide findings and caveats: TRBV6-2, TRBV6-3 and some other V segments were excluded as indistinguishable.

PCR employed 60 Vbeta and 13 Jbeta primers. The data were produced by immunoSEQ multiplex PCR, yet TCRdb's version contains in-frame clones alone and is incomplete. There are fewer than 140,000 clones in the sample; roughly 70% occur only once, and 2.5% to 3% lies in the top ten. The length of the CDR3 is 14 residues. Germline V gives CDR1 SGHDT, CDR2 YYEEEE. V was cut by 2 bases and J by 6 bases, with 14 bases left in between. The gene calls are TRBV5-6 and TRBJ1-1; D remains ambiguous. The TCR originated in a male donor in good health and CMV-seropositive. Material for sequencing was PBMCs. The CDR3 here is CASSFHSSNPEAFF. Here the CDR3 DNA reads TGTGCCAGCAGCTTCCATTCCAGTAACCCTGAAGCTTTCTTT. The full variable domain, completed using reference TRBV5-6 and TRBJ1-1, is DAGVTQSPTHLIKTRGQQVTLRCSPKSGHDTVSWYQQALGQGPQFIFQYYEEEERQRGNFPDRFSGHQFPNYSSELNVNALLLGDSALYLCASSFHSSNPEAFFGQGTRLTVV.